This paragraph covers one T cell receptor (beta chain) sequence. This sample was taken from a study of blood T cell repertoires in COVID-19. Background on the study: Donors in the United States, Italy and Spain gave samples during acute or convalescent COVID-19. T cells, B-cell-depleted T cells, or PBMCs supplied cDNA or gDNA.

Per the study methods: Estimation of nucleated cell counts was performed using reference gene primer amplification. This table comes from immunoSEQ multiplex PCR, and its TCRdb copy is limited to in-frame clones, with some not included. The V and J calls and clone size are taken from that table; D and trimming were inferred from the DNA. The sample yields 8,500 to 10,000 clones, 80% to 90% seen once. Germline V gene lookup returns CDR1 KGHSH and CDR2 LQKENI. V dropped 3 bases and J dropped 5 bases, with 10 bases sitting between them. The CDR3 has 13 residues. Sequenced input: peripheral blood. This sequence joins TRBV18 and TRBJ1-2; unclear D gene. The clonotype was recovered from a human donor in a cohort sampled during active COVID-19. The DNA for the CDR3 is TGTGCCAGCTCACCGGGCCCGGGGTATGGCTACACCTTC. Translated: CASSPGPGYGYTF.